The 17 T cell receptor beta chains listed next were all sequenced from one sample in a study of blood T cell repertoires in COVID-19. This table comes from immunoSEQ multiplex PCR, and its TCRdb copy is limited to in-frame clones, with some not included. The data contain under 250,000 clones, roughly 82% of them singletons. Sequencing was carried out using peripheral blood. These receptors all stem from a woman older than 75 with COVID-19, enrolled during active disease.

The chain uses TRBV27 and TRBJ1-6, with 10 bases lining up with TRBD1. This CDR3 comprises 16 residues. Germline-derived CDR1 and CDR2 are MNHEY and SMNVEV (reference sequence). V gave up 5 bases and J gave up 10 bases; unmatched junction bases: 11. Written as DNA, the CDR3 is TGTGCCAGCAGTGCCTCGACAGGGGGCGCCGAATCACCCCTCCACTTT. It encodes CASSASTGGAESPLHF.

The chain carries TRBV28 and TRBJ2-7; 7 bases agree with TRBD1. Trimming at V came to 6 bases and at J to 6 bases, leaving 8 bases not matched to a gene. From germline, CDR1 is MDHEN and CDR2 SYDVKM. This CDR3 comprises 13 residues. CDR3 residues: CASRPYRGGEQYF. In DNA, the CDR3 is TGTGCCAGCAGACCCTACAGGGGCGGCGAGCAGTACTTC.

The CDR3 DNA reads as TGCGCCAGCAGCCAACAACCGGGACTAGCGAATGAGCAGTTCTTC. Residues: CASSQQPGLANEQFF. This rearrangement joins TRBV4-1 to TRBJ2-1; 10 bases are shared with TRBD2. The CDR3 length is 15 residues. V lost 2 bases to trimming and J lost 7 bases; unmatched junction nucleotides: 5. Germline-derived CDR1 and CDR2 are MGHRA and YSYEKL.

The chain is built from TRBV5-1 and TRBJ2-3, with 7 bases aligning to TRBD1. Germline V gene lookup returns CDR1 SGHRS and CDR2 YFSETQ. The V segment lost 0 bases and the J segment 0 bases; nucleotides outside the gene matches: 4. This CDR3 region has 16 residues. CDR3 bases: TGCGCCAGCAGCTTGGCTGGGACAGATAGCACAGATACGCAGTATTTT. Its translation: CASSLAGTDSTDTQYF.

The rearrangement joins TRBV6-5 to TRBJ1-1, with TRBD1 identical over 8 bases. This CDR3 region has 13 residues. Trimming removed 8 bases from V and 10 bases from J; junction bases left unmatched: 12. From germline, CDR1 is MNHEY and CDR2 SVGAGI. CDR3 DNA: TGTGCCAGCGGGATTGACAGGGGCACAGTAGCTTTCTTT. Its protein is CASGIDRGTVAFF.

The V and J genes are TRBV9 and TRBJ1-1, with D possibly matching TRBD1 (5 bases). This CDR3 spans 14 amino acids. Between the trimmed V and J ends, which lost 0 bases and 10 bases, there was a span of 16 bases. Germline CDR1 is SGDLS and CDR2 is YYNGEE. The CDR3 coding sequence is TGTGCCAGCAGCGTAGAACAGGCAACGGGGGGAGCTTTCTTT. Amino acid sequence: CASSVEQATGGAFF.

This rearrangement joins TRBV5-1 to TRBJ2-7; 10 bases are shared with TRBD2. With 0 bases clipped from V and 4 bases from J, the junction kept 4 bases outside the gene matches. Germline CDR1 reads SGHRS; CDR2 reads YFSETQ. CDR3 length: 15 amino acids. This chain's CDR3 is CASSLVSGGLYEQYV. Here the CDR3 DNA reads TGCGCCAGCAGCTTGGTTAGCGGGGGGTTATACGAGCAGTACGTC.

This clone has a single count. This chain joins TRBV18 and TRBJ1-1; unclear D gene. V lost 0 bases, J lost 3 bases, and 5 bases lay in between. The germline V gene has CDR1 KGHSH and CDR2 LQKENI. The length of the CDR3 is 13 residues. The CDR3 nucleotides are TGTGCCAGCTCACCACCGGCCCACACTGAAGCTTTCTTT. Its protein is CASSPPAHTEAFF.

This chain uses TRBV5-5 with TRBJ1-4; D is undetermined. CDR3 size: 13 residues. Deletions cut 2 bases from V and 13 bases from J, with 15 bases between. Germline assignment: CDR1 SGHKS and CDR2 YYEKEE (reference sequence). The CDR3, as DNA: TGTGCCAGCAGCTTCTCCGTCCAAAGGAGACTGTTTTTT. It is translated as CASSFSVQRRLFF.

The genes are TRBV28 and TRBJ2-5, with 7 nucleotides matching TRBD1. The V and J ends lost 7 bases and 4 bases, in that order; junction bases with no gene match: 15. There are 16 residues in the CDR3. Germline CDR1 reads MDHEN; CDR2 reads SYDVKM. The CDR3 reads CASKRTGWDRVETQYF. The CDR3 coding sequence is TGTGCCAGCAAGAGGACAGGATGGGATCGTGTAGAGACCCAGTACTTC.

The chain has TRBV30 and TRBJ2-3; 9 bases map to TRBD2. Germline CDR1 reads GTSNPN; CDR2 reads SVGIG (reference sequence). CDR3 size: 13 residues. J lost 6 bases, V lost 5 bases, and 6 bases had no gene match. CDR3 DNA: TGTGCCTGGGAGTGCGGGGGGGTGGATACGCAGTATTTT. Its protein product is CAWECGGVDTQYF.

The chain carries TRBV10-1 and TRBJ1-3; the match to TRBD1 covers 8 bases. The CDR3 is made up of 17 amino acids. Germline trimming cut 0 bases from V and 2 bases from J; bases unmatched to any gene: 6. Germline V gene lookup returns CDR1 WNHNN and CDR2 SYGVQD (reference sequence). The CDR3 region is CASSESRDRRPGNTIYF. In nucleotides, the CDR3 is TGCGCCAGCAGTGAGTCAAGGGACAGGAGACCTGGAAACACCATATATTTT.

This clone was seen a handful of times. The CDR3 DNA follows: TGTGCCAGCAGTGAGGAGACAGACTCTTCCTACGAGCAGTACGTC. Protein: CASSEETDSSYEQYV. J is TRBJ2-7 and V is TRBV6-4, with D perhaps TRBD1 (5 bases). V was shortened by 3 bases and J by 1 base, with 13 bases between the two germline ends. The CDR3 is made up of 15 amino acids. The V gene's germline CDR1 is MRHNA and CDR2 SNTAGT.

This chain links TRBV6-5 with TRBJ1-3; TRBD1 aligns across 9 bases. CDR1 is MNHEY, CDR2 SVGAGI, per germline. The CDR3 has 15 amino acids. J gave up 3 bases and V 5 bases, and 5 bases lay outside the gene matches. The DNA of the CDR3 is TGTGCCAGCAGTACGGGACAGGGTAATGGAAACACCATATATTTT. Amino acid sequence: CASSTGQGNGNTIYF.

This chain joins TRBV11-2 and TRBJ1-1; D may be TRBD1 (6 bases). This CDR3 region has 13 residues. Germline CDR1 is SGHAT and CDR2 is FQNNGV. The CDR3 sequence is CASKGGGGTEAFF. CDR3 sequence (DNA): TGTGCATCTAAGGGAGGGGGAGGGACTGAAGCTTTCTTT.

This chain connects TRBV5-1 to TRBJ2-7, with 7 nucleotides matching TRBD1. V trimming: 4 bases; J trimming: 0 bases; junction bases outside the gene matches: 4. The germline gives CDR1 SGHRS, CDR2 YFSETQ. CDR3 size: 14 residues. The CDR3 protein is CASSARDSSYEQYV. CDR3 DNA: TGCGCCAGCAGCGCACGGGACAGCTCCTACGAGCAGTACGTC.

V is TRBV28 and J is TRBJ1-4; D is perhaps TRBD1 (5 bases). V was trimmed by 5 bases and J by 2 bases, leaving 15 bases between them. Germline V lookup: CDR1 MDHEN, CDR2 SYDVKM. CDR3 size: 16 residues. CDR3 residues: CASSPPGGATNEKLFF. As DNA, the CDR3 is TGTGCCAGCAGTCCCCCGGGAGGGGCGACTAATGAAAAACTGTTTTTT.